This paragraph covers one T cell receptor beta chain sequence. This sample is drawn from a study of neurological immune-mediated disorders. This CDR3 is built from 16 residues. V shed 1 base, J shed 4 bases, and the junction held 8 bases outside the gene matches. Germline V lookup: CDR1 SGHRS, CDR2 YFSETQ. Over 160 million TCR-beta sequences from 15-18 subjects were obtained in each sequencing run. TCRdb redid the calling of the 5' RACE reads with MiXCR, one entry per CDR3 protein. Of around 130,000 distinct CDR3 sequences in the sample, roughly 3.2% were seen once. The chain recombines TRBV5-1 with TRBJ2-1; 7 bases map to TRBD1. The specimen sequenced was PBMCs. This clonotype originated in a woman in her 30s with multiple sclerosis. The chain's CDR3 is CASSLTAPGQYNEQFF. The CDR3 coding sequence is TGCGCCAGCAGCTTGACGGCCCCGGGACAGTACAATGAGCAGTTCTTC.